This T cell receptor beta chain was observed in a study of somatic mutations in cytotoxic T cells in rheumatoid arthritis. Using immunoSEQ multiplex PCR, the repertoire was profiled, and TCRdb retains in-frame clones only, with some absent. The sample holds tens of thousands of clones, under 85% seen once. There are 15 residues in the CDR3. V lost 3 bases, J lost 4 bases, and 7 bases stayed unmatched. Per germline, CDR1 MGHDK and CDR2 SYGVNS. The table lists this clone with a few counts. The sample taken for sequencing was CD8+ T cells sorted from blood. The chain has TRBV25-1 and TRBJ1-2, with TRBD1 matching 8 bases. The TCR comes from a man in his forties in good health. The CDR3 DNA reads as TGTGCCAGCAGTGACCCCAGGACAGGGACCTATGGCTACACCTTC. Amino acids: CASSDPRTGTYGYTF.